These 23 T cell receptor beta chains came from one sample sequenced in a study of cytomegalovirus exposure and HLA in healthy donors. Use of 60 Vbeta and 13 Jbeta primers characterized the PCR. The protocol was immunoSEQ multiplex PCR, while the TCRdb copy is restricted to in-frame clones and leaves out a portion. The sample consists of 120,000 or so clones, around three quarters of them appearing once. Sequencing was performed on PBMCs. Receptor source: a man younger than 40 in good health and CMV-seronegative.

CDR3: CAWRGPGTSEAFF. The CDR3 coding sequence is TGTGCCTGGAGAGGCCCCGGGACATCTGAAGCTTTCTTT. The chain employs TRBV30 and TRBJ1-1, with D perhaps matching TRBD1 (6 bases). Deletions cut 3 bases from V and 6 bases from J, with 14 bases between. Germline CDR1 is GTSNPN and CDR2 is SVGIG (reference sequence). The CDR3 spans 13 residues.

The rearrangement joins TRBV19 to TRBJ1-2; D is ambiguous. Germline CDR1 LNHDA, CDR2 SQIVND (reference sequence). CDR3 size: 15 residues. Between the trimmed V and J ends, which lost 5 bases and 0 bases, there was a span of 13 bases. The CDR3 nucleotides are TGTGCCAGTAGTTGGTATGGAGCGGCTAACTATGGCTACACCTTC. As protein: CASSWYGAANYGYTF.

The gene calls are TRBV11-2 and TRBJ1-5, with TRBD1 matching over 7 bases. From germline, CDR1 is SGHAT and CDR2 FQNNGV. Unmatched junction bases numbered 6, after V lost 5 bases and J lost 2 bases. The CDR3 contains 15 residues. CDR3 bases: TGTGCCAGCAGCCGGGACAGCTTGGGCAATCAGCCCCAGCATTTT. This translates into CASSRDSLGNQPQHF. Looking up the rest from reference TRBV11-2 and TRBJ1-5 gives the full variable domain: EAGVAQSPRYKIIEKRQSVAFWCNPISGHATLYWYQQILGQGPKLLIQFQNNGVVDDSQLPKDRFSAERLKGVDSTLKIQPAKLEDSAVYLCASSRDSLGNQPQHFGDGTRLSIL.

The genes are TRBV7-2 and TRBJ1-4, with 8 bases that match TRBD1. V lost 5 bases and J lost 7; bases outside the gene matches: 6. Per germline, CDR1 SGHTA and CDR2 FQGNSA. The CDR3 contains 14 residues. CDR3 sequence (DNA): TGTGCCAGCAGCGCGCAGGGGGCCGGTGAAAAACTGTTTTTT. Amino acids: CASSAQGAGEKLFF.

V usage is TRBV6-1 and J usage is TRBJ2-7; TRBD1 matches 8 bases. The CDR3 contains 15 residues. V was clipped by 1 base and J by 6 bases; unmatched bases: 8. From germline, CDR1 is MNHNS and CDR2 SASEGT. Here the CDR3 DNA reads TGTGCCAGCAGTGAAGGTGAGTGGACAGGGAGCGAGCAGTACTTC. Its protein product is CASSEGEWTGSEQYF.

This rearrangement joins TRBV5-1 to TRBJ2-5; 7 positions match TRBD1. The J call may be in error: the DNA end matches TRBJ2-7 better. Germline V gives CDR1 SGHRS, CDR2 YFSETQ. This CDR3 region has 14 residues. The CDR3 DNA reads as TGCGCCAGCAGCCCCGGGGACAGCGCATACGAGCAGTACTTC. It yields the protein CASSPGDSAYEQYF.

The V call is TRBV7-6, the J call TRBJ2-1; 9 bases fit TRBD2. From germline, CDR1 is SGHVS and CDR2 FNYEAQ. The junction had 4 bases not matched to a gene; V was cut back by 2 bases and J by 5 bases. This CDR3 comprises 15 residues. CDR3 DNA sequence: TGTGCCAGCAGCTTATTGACTAGCGGACACAATGAGCAGTTCTTC. This codes for CASSLLTSGHNEQFF.

V is TRBV6-5 and J is TRBJ1-2; a weak D match, TRBD1 (5 bases). CDR3 size: 12 residues. Germline CDR1 reads MNHEY; CDR2 reads SVGAGI. V lost 2 bases and J 8 bases, leaving 9 bases between the germline ends. In DNA form, the CDR3 reads TGTGCCAGCAGTTACCGGGGGATCGGCTACACCTTC. Translating it yields CASSYRGIGYTF.

The chain uses TRBV7-8 and TRBJ1-5; D not resolved. The CDR3 covers 13 residues. Germline lookup yields CDR1 SGHVS and CDR2 FQNEAQ. With 2 bases removed from V and 6 bases from J, the gap between germline ends came to 8 bases. CDR3 nucleotides: TGTGCCAGCAGCTTACGGACTGCTCAGCCCCAGCATTTT. Protein: CASSLRTAQPQHF.

This clone was observed a handful of times. This chain joins TRBV27 and TRBJ2-2; the match to TRBD1 covers 7 bases. The CDR3 is 14 amino acids. After removal of 6 bases from V and 3 bases from J, the junction contained 4 bases not matched to a gene. Germline V gene data show CDR1 as MNHEY and CDR2 as SMNVEV (reference sequence). The CDR3 protein is CASSLGQHTGELFF. The CDR3 nucleotides are TGTGCCAGCAGCCTGGGACAGCACACCGGGGAGCTGTTTTTT.

This chain links TRBV6-5 with TRBJ1-5; TRBD1 agrees at 8 bases. There are 15 residues in the CDR3. Germline CDR1 and CDR2: MNHEY and SVGAGI. J gave up 1 base and V 6 bases, and 5 bases lay outside the gene matches. This CDR3 reads CASRRQGPSNQPQHF. CDR3 sequence (DNA): TGTGCCAGCAGGAGACAGGGGCCAAGCAATCAGCCCCAGCATTTT.

The CDR3 sequence: CASSYPRQGNYEQYF. CDR3 nucleotides: TGTGCCAGCAGTTACCCCCGACAGGGGAATTACGAGCAGTACTTC. The J gene is TRBJ2-5, the V gene TRBV6-5; 8 bases match TRBD1. The closer fit of TRBJ2-7 to the DNA end suggests the J call may be wrong. Per germline, CDR1 MNHEY and CDR2 SVGAGI. CDR3 length: 15 amino acids.

The chain combines TRBV7-9 with TRBJ1-1; TRBD1 matches 8 bases. Germline values: CDR1 SEHNR, CDR2 FQNEAQ (reference sequence). V trimming: 7 bases; J trimming: 1 base; junction bases outside the gene matches: 5. This CDR3 has 14 amino acids. The CDR3: CASTTTGANTEAFF. CDR3 nucleotides: TGTGCCAGCACCACGACAGGGGCGAACACTGAAGCTTTCTTT. Full variable domain (missing parts from reference TRBV7-9 and TRBJ1-1): DTGVSQNPRHKITKRGQNVTFRCDPISEHNRLYWYRQTLGQGPEFLTYFQNEAQLEKSRLLSDRFSAERPKGSFSTLEIQRTEQGDSAMYLCASTTTGANTEAFFGQGTRLTVV.

The chain couples TRBV6-5 to TRBJ2-7; TRBD1 might be the D (5 bases). Deletions cut 0 bases from V and 3 bases from J, with 9 bases between. Germline CDR1 is MNHEY and CDR2 is SVGAGI. This CDR3 contains 14 residues. Here the CDR3 reads CASSYSSRVYEQYF. The CDR3 DNA is TGTGCCAGCAGTTACTCGAGCAGGGTCTACGAGCAGTACTTC.

The gene calls are TRBV2 and TRBJ1-2; D ambiguous. Trimming took 6 bases from V and 4 from J, leaving 15 bases between them. Germline CDR1 is SNHLY and CDR2 is FYNNEI. CDR3 length: 14 residues. The CDR3 nucleotides read TGTGCCAGCAGCCCCGACGCAGGATTCTATGGCTACACCTTC. This encodes CASSPDAGFYGYTF.

This chain joins TRBV6-5 and TRBJ2-3, with TRBD2 matching 9 bases. CDR3 length equals 14 residues. Trimming took 5 bases from V and 1 from J; bases not matched to a gene: 1. Germline V gene sequence: CDR1 MNHEY, CDR2 SVGAGI. The chain's CDR3 is CASSRLAGTDTQYF. CDR3 DNA sequence: TGTGCCAGCAGTAGACTAGCGGGCACAGATACGCAGTATTTT.

The sample holds a few counts of this clone. The V call is TRBV10-3, the J call TRBJ2-2; TRBD2 might be the D (6 bases). The CDR3 consists of 14 residues. Germline lookup yields CDR1 ENHRY and CDR2 SYGVKD. Trimming stripped 2 bases from V and 6 bases from J, with 10 bases between. This CDR3 is CAISEKEGPGELFF. The CDR3, as DNA: TGTGCCATCAGTGAGAAGGAGGGGCCCGGGGAGCTGTTTTTT.

The gene calls are TRBV19 and TRBJ2-3; 12 bases align to TRBD2. The CDR3 is 17 amino acids. J was trimmed by 0 bases and V by 6 bases; bases with no gene match: 7. Germline CDR1 LNHDA, CDR2 SQIVND (reference sequence). This CDR3 is CASSRGLAGTSTDTQYF. CDR3 DNA sequence: TGTGCCAGTAGCCGAGGACTAGCGGGAACTAGCACAGATACGCAGTATTTT.

The J gene is TRBJ2-1, the V gene TRBV5-4, with TRBD1 matching 11 bases. V lost 4 bases to trimming and J lost 5 bases; unmatched junction nucleotides: 14. The CDR3 loop spans 18 amino acids. Germline V gene sequence: CDR1 SGHNT, CDR2 YYREEE (reference sequence). CDR3 in DNA: TGTGCCAGCAGCCTTGGACAGGGGGCAATTAGGGGTAACAATGAGCAGTTCTTC. Protein sequence: CASSLGQGAIRGNNEQFF.

The chain links TRBV10-1 to TRBJ2-3, with D maybe TRBD1 (6 bases). Germline-derived CDR1 and CDR2 are WNHNN and SYGVQD (reference sequence). The CDR3 runs 15 residues. V was shortened by 0 bases and J by 6 bases, with 13 bases between the two germline ends. In DNA form, the CDR3 reads TGCGCCAGCAGTGAGTCCGGAACAGGGATGGATACGCAGTATTTT. Protein sequence: CASSESGTGMDTQYF.

This clone occurred a few times. V gene TRBV6-1 combines with J gene TRBJ2-2; TRBD1 agrees at 11 bases. The V gene's germline CDR1 is MNHNS and CDR2 SASEGT. The junction had 9 bases not matched to a gene; V was cut back by 10 bases and J by 5 bases. The CDR3 has 15 residues. Written as DNA, the CDR3 is TGTGCCATGAGAGGACAGGGGGCAATAACCGGGGAGCTGTTTTTT. This gives the protein CAMRGQGAITGELFF.

The CDR3 reads CASSSTVNTEAFF. The CDR3 coding sequence is TGTGCCAGTAGTAGCACAGTGAACACTGAAGCTTTCTTT. This rearrangement joins TRBV19 to TRBJ1-1; D ambiguous. Between the trimmed V and J ends, which lost 4 bases and 0 bases, there was a span of 6 bases. CDR1 is LNHDA and CDR2 is SQIVND in the germline V gene (reference sequence). The CDR3 sequence is 13 residues long.

CDR3 amino acids: CASSYSQGSPPQHF. The CDR3, as DNA: TGTGCCAGCAGTTACTCGCAAGGGAGTCCGCCCCAGCATTTT. V and J are TRBV6-5 and TRBJ1-5; unclear D gene. The V gene lost 0 bases and the J gene lost 9 bases, with 12 bases spanning the gap. The CDR3 is 14 amino acids. Germline assignment: CDR1 MNHEY and CDR2 SVGAGI.